This T cell receptor beta chain came from a study of T cell clones after liver transplantation (dated by TCRdb to between 2019 and 2020). In terms of the full investigation: The samples were obtained from ITN030ST, a randomized trial that attempted immunosuppression withdrawal within 2 years after liver transplantation. Three of the eight recipients were HCV-positive; the others were transplanted for non-autoimmune, non-viral indications. After a pre-transplant mixed lymphocyte reaction, TCRbeta sequencing was used to pinpoint donor-reactive T cell clones, which were subsequently tracked in post-transplant blood. Blood samples were collected pre-transplant, pre-randomization before withdrawal, and post-randomization after either complete withdrawal or failed withdrawal. Tolerance was defined as complete immunosuppression withdrawal for at least one year with no rise in liver enzymes beyond twice the upper limit of normal. Third party-reactive TCRbeta sequences were also identified from pre-transplant MLRs to serve as an antigen-independent comparator for donor-reactive sequences. The study cohort included 8 liver transplant recipients, of whom 3 were classified as tolerant and 5 as non-tolerant. Subjects received no induction therapy and standard immunosuppression until randomization at 12-24 months post-transplant. What the study reported, not specific to this receptor: Conclusions were preliminary, limited by small, heterogeneous patient numbers and non-standardized post-transplant time points. Donor-reactive sequences declined more than third party-reactive ones, suggesting partial antigen-specific deletion unrelated to withdrawal success. Circulating donor-reactive CD4 TCRbeta sequences fell significantly post-transplant in most of the 8 subjects, irrespective of tolerance or HCV status. Low numbers of available donor cells limited the measurable donor-reactive repertoire in a couple of subjects. Without allograft tissue specimens, donor-reactive T cells may have migrated into the graft rather than being deleted. Once repertoire turnover was taken into account, donor-reactive detection showed a significant reduction for CD4 in 7 of 8 subjects and for CD8 in 8 of 8.

The germline V gene supplies CDR1 SGDLS and CDR2 YYNGEE. V and J lose 0 bases and 4 bases, and a span of 10 bases separates them. From the cysteine through the phenylalanine, the CDR3 covers 14 amino acids. The DNA shown is the 42-base CDR3, in frame from base 1. Worth noting for this clone: What antigen it recognizes has not been identified. No base-level quality is on record; no much larger clone is a single base apart.

Unstimulated PBMCs, after thawing, were stained for CD3, CD4 and CD8 and then FACS-sorted into CD3+CD4+ and CD3+CD8+ populations. All 8 studied subjects were randomized to immunosuppression withdrawal. Genomic DNA was isolated with the Qiagen DNeasy Blood and Tissue Kit. Using immunoSEQ, frozen genomic DNA was subjected to high-throughput TCRbeta CDR3 sequencing, a process that included PCR amplification, mapping, bias correction and internal controls. Concerning the study's data processing: Only productive rearrangements were retained, and each unique TCRbeta sequence was defined by its CDR3 nucleotide sequence together with its V and J gene. For classification of a sequence as donor-reactive, at least 5-fold expansion in CFSE-low cells relative to unstimulated pre-transplant cells and a frequency of at least 0.01% were required. To ensure at least 90% detection power, minimum frequency thresholds were set for each subject based on that subject's lowest-template unstimulated sample. Repertoire turnover was measured by Jensen-Shannon divergence between the top 1000 TCRbeta sequences post- and pre-transplant. Two-sided Fisher's exact tests were used to test for changes in the detection of donor-reactive sequences. TCRdb obtained this table from immuneACCESS and retained in-frame rearrangements with V and J assigned. These tables miss some clones; where compared with another copy, unresolved V genes account for less than half of the shortfall, and the remainder is unexplained. V, J and clone size are those of that table, while D and trimming were read from the DNA. The sample yields 50,000 or so clones; 70% to 75% were counted once. The ten largest clones represent more than 9% of the sample.

The receptor was derived from a human patient who received a liver transplant. Some T cells present after a transplant may be cells of the graft donor. The V and J segments used are TRBV9 and TRBJ2-5; matching of 6 bases hints at TRBD1 as the D gene. The material sequenced was CD4+ T cells from blood, taken roughly 56 months after liver transplant. This receptor carries the CDR3 CASSVGVGGETQYF. The DNA sequence is TGTGCCAGCAGCGTAGGGGTAGGGGGAGAGACCCAGTACTTC.